The sequence of this TCR beta chain was determined in a study of cytomegalovirus exposure and HLA in healthy donors. The CDR3 extends over 14 amino acids. From germline, CDR1 is SGHAT and CDR2 FQNNGV. Trimming took 5 bases from V and 5 from J, leaving 15 bases between them. Note on this clone: The antigen is undetermined.

The PCR was carried out with 60 Vbeta primers and 13 Jbeta primers. Assay: immunoSEQ multiplex PCR; the TCRdb copy retains only in-frame clones and omits some. Altogether tens of thousands of clones are present, around three quarters being singletons, with the ten largest covering about 8%. General observations from the study: After further analysis at a later stage, 16,951 TCR beta sequences were associated with HLA alleles at 0.05 false discovery rate. The study labeled roughly 160 TCR beta chains cytomegalovirus-associated. Among the CMV-associated chains, three were confirmed in vitro as specific for CMV antigens.

V usage is TRBV11-2 and J usage is TRBJ2-5, with a possible D match to TRBD1 (6 bases). The clonotype was recovered from a man aged 55 to 70 in good health and CMV-seropositive. The sample was PBMCs. CDR3 region: CASSLGDRSETQYF. CDR3 DNA sequence: TGTGCCAGCAGCCTCGGAGACAGGAGTGAGACCCAGTACTTC.